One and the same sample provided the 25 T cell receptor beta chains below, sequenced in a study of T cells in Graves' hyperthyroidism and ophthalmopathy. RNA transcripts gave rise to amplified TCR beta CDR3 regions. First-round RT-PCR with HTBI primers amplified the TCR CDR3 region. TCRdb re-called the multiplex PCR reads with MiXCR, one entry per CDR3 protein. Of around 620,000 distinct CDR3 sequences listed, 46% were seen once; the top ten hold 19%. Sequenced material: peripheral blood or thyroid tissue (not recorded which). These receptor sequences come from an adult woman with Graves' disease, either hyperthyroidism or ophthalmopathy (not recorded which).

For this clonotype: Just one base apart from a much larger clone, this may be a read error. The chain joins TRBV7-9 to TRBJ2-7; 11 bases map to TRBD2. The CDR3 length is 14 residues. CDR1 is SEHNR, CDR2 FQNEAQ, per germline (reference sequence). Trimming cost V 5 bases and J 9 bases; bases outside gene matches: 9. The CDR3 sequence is CASSPRGTSGAQYF. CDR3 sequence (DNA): TGTGCCAGCAGCCCCCGGGGGACTAGCGGCGCGCAGTACTTC.

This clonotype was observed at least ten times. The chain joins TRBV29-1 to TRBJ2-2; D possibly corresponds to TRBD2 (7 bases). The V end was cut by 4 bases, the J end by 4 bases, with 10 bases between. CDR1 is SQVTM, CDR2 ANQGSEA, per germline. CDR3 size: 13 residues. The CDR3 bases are TGCAGCGTTGGGGCGGGGGCCACCGGGGAGCTGTTTTTT. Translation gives CSVGAGATGELFF.

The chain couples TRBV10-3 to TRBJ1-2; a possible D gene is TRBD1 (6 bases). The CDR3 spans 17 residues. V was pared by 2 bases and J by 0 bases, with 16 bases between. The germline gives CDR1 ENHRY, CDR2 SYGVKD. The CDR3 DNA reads TGTGCCATCAGTGAGCTTAGGACAGAGACCGCTAACTATGGCTACACCTTC. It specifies CAISELRTETANYGYTF.

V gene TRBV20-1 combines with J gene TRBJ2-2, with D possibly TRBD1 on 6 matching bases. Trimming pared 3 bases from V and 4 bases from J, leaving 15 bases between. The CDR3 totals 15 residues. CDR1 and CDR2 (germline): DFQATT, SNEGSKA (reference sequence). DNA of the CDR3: TGCAGTGCTAGTATCCTCAGAGGGGGCACCGGGGAGCTGTTTTTT. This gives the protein CSASILRGGTGELFF.

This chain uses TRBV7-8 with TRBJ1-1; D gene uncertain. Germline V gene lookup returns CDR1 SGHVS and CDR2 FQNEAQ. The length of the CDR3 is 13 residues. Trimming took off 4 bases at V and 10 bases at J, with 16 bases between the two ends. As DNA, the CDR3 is TGTGCCAGCAGCTCCTCCTGGGAGGGCTCAGCTTTCTTT. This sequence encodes CASSSSWEGSAFF.

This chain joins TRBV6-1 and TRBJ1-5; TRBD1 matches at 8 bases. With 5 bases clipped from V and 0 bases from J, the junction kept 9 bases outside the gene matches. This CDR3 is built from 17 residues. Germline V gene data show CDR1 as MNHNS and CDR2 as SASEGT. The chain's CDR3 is CASSSGTGYYSNQPQHF. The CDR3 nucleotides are TGTGCCAGCAGTTCCGGGACAGGCTATTATAGCAATCAGCCCCAGCATTTT.

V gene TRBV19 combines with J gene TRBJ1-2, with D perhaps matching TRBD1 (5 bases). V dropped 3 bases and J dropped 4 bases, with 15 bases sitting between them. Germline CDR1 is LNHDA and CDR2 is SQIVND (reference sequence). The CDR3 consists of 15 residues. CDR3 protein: CASSIVGRGAYGYTF. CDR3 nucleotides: TGTGCCAGTAGTATTGTCGGGAGGGGCGCCTATGGCTACACCTTC.

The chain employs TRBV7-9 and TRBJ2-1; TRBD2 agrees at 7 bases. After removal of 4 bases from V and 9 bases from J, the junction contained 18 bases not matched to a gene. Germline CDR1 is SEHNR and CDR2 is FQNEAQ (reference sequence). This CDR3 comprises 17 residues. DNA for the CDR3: TGTGCCAGCAGCTGCCCTAGAGGGGCGGGAGAGTGTAGTGAGCAGTTCTTC. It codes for CASSCPRGAGECSEQFF.

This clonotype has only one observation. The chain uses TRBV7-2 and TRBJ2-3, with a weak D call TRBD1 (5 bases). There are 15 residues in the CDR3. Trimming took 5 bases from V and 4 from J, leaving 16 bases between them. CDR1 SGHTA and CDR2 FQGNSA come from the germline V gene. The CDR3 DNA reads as TGTGCCAGCAGCCCAAGGCAGGGCTTAGCAGATACGCAGTATTTT. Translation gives CASSPRQGLADTQYF.

The CDR3 nucleotides are TGCGCCAGCAGCCATGACGGGGAGCTGTTTTTT. Its translation is CASSHDGELFF. The chain recombines TRBV5-1 with TRBJ2-2; D not resolved. V was trimmed by 4 bases and J by 7 bases, leaving 5 bases between them. Per germline, CDR1 SGHRS and CDR2 YFSETQ. The CDR3 consists of 11 residues.

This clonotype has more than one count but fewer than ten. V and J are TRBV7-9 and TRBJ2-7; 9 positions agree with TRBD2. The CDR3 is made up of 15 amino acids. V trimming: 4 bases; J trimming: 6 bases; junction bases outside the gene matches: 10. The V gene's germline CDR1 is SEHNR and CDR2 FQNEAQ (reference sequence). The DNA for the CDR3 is TGTGCCAGCAGCTCTAGCGGGAAGGGGGTTGGCGAGCAGTACTTC. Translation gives CASSSSGKGVGEQYF.

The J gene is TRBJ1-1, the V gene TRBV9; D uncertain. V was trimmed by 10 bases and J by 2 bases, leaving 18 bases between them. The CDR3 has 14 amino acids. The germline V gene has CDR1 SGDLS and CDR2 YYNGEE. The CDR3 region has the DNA TGTGCCGGCAAGGTCCGACCAGAAAACACTGAAGCTTTCTTT. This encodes CAGKVRPENTEAFF.

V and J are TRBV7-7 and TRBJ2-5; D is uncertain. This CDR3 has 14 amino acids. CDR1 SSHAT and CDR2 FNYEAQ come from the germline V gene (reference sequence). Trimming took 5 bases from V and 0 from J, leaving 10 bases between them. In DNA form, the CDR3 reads TGTGCCAGCAGCACTTCCAGGAACCAAGAGACCCAGTACTTC. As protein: CASSTSRNQETQYF.

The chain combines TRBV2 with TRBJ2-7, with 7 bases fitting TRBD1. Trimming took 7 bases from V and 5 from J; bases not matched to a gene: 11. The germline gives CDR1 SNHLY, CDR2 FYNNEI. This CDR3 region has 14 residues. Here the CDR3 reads CASKPTGPSDEQYF. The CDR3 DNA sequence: TGTGCCAGCAAACCGACAGGGCCCTCTGACGAGCAGTACTTC.

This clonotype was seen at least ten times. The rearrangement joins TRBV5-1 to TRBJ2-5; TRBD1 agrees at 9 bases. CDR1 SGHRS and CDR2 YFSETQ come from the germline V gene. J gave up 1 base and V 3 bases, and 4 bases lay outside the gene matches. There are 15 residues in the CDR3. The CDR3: CASSWTGDVQETQYF. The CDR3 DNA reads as TGCGCCAGCAGCTGGACAGGGGACGTCCAAGAGACCCAGTACTTC.

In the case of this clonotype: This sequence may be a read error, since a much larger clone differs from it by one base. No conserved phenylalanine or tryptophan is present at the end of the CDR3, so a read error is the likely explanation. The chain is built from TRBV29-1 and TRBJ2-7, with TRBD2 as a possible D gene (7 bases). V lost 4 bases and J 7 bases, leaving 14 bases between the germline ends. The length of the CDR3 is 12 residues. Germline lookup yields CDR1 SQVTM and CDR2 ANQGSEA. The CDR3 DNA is TGCAGCGTTGTTTCAGCGGGACATGAGCAGTACCTC. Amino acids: CSVVSAGHEQYL.

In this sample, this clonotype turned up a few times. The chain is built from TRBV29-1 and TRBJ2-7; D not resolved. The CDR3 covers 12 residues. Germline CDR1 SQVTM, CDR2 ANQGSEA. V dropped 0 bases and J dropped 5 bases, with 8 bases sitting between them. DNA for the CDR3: TGCAGCGTTGAAGAGGGCCGTGACGAGCAGTACTTC. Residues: CSVEEGRDEQYF.

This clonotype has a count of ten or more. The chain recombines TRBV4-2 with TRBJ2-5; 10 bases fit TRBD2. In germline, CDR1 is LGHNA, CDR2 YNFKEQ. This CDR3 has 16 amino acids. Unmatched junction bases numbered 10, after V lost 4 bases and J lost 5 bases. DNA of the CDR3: TGTGCCAGCAGCCCCGGGACTAGCGAAAATGAGGAGACCCAGTACTTC. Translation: CASSPGTSENEETQYF.

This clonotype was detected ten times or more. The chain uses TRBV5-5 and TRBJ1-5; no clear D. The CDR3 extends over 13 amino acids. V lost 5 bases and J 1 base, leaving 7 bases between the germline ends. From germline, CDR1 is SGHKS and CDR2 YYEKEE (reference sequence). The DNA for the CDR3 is TGTGCCAGCAGACGGAACAGCAATCAGCCCCAGCATTTT. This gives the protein CASRRNSNQPQHF.

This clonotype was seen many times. The chain's CDR3 is CASTLTGANVLTF. Here the CDR3 DNA reads TGTGCCAGCACCCTGACGGGGGCCAACGTCCTGACTTTC. This chain connects TRBV12-3 or TRBV12-4 to TRBJ2-6; D remains ambiguous. This CDR3 region has 13 residues. Trimming removed 7 bases from V and 4 bases from J, with 8 bases in between.

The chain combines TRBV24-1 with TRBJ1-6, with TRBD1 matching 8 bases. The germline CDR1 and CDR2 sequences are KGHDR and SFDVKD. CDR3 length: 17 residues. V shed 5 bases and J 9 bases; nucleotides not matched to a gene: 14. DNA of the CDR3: TGTGCCACCAGTGCTAGGTTTCCAGGGGGCGATCCTTCACCCCTCCACTTT. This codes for CATSARFPGGDPSPLHF.

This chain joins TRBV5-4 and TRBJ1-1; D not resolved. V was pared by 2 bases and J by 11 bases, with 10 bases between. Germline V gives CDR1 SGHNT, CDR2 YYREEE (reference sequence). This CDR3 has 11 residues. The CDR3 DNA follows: TGTGCCAGCAGCTTAGGGCCGTGGGCTTTCTTT. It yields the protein CASSLGPWAFF.

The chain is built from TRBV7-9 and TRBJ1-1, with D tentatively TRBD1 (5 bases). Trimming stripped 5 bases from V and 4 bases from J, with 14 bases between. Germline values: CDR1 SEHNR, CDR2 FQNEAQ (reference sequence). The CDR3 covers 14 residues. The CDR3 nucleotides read TGTGCCAGCAGCCCGCTGACAGATACCACTGAAGCTTTCTTT. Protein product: CASSPLTDTTEAFF.

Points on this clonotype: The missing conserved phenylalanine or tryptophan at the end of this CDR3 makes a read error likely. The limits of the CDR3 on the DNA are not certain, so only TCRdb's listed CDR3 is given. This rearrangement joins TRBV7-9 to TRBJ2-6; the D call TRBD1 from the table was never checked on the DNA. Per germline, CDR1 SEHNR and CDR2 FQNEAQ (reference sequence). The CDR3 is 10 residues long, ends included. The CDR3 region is CASSLDRGLG.

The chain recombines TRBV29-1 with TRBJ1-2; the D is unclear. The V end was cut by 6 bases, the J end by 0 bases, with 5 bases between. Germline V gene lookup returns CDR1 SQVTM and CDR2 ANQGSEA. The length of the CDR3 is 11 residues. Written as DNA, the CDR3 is TGCAGCGTCAAGACTAACTATGGCTACACCTTC. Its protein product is CSVKTNYGYTF.